The sample holds many counts of the clone carrying this T cell receptor beta chain. Its antigen is currently unknown. The sample belongs to a study of Graves' ophthalmopathy and Graves' hyperthyroidism. Regarding the study as a whole: Blood also harbored most expanded thyroid clonotypes above 0.001 frequency.

Having ophthalmopathy, the donors showed moderate-to-severe activity, CAS ≥3 and NOSPECS ≥4, with disease lasting under 3 months. None of the included patients had other autoimmune diseases, uncontrolled infections, pregnancy or lactation, as these led to exclusion. The TCR beta CDR3 regions underwent amplification from RNA transcripts. Following a first-round RT-PCR that used HTBI primers, a second-round multiplex PCR was carried out. TCRdb passed the multiplex PCR reads through MiXCR, listing each CDR3 protein once. The table lists roughly 230,000 distinct CDR3 sequences, around a fifth of them singletons. Germline V gives CDR1 SGHAT, CDR2 FQNNGV. V lost 4 bases, J lost 2 bases, and 12 bases lay in between. The CDR3 has 16 residues.

This sequence was found in a woman aged 50 to 65 with Graves' ophthalmopathy. This chain uses TRBV11-2 with TRBJ2-6; D is undetermined. The sequenced material came from peripheral blood. CDR3 sequence (DNA): TGTGCCAGCAGCTCCAGTCTTACGACTGGGGCCAACGTCCTGACTTTC. It codes for CASSSSLTTGANVLTF.